Below are 12 T cell receptor beta chains sequenced from a single sample in a study of blood T cell repertoires in COVID-19. Sequencing used immunoSEQ multiplex PCR; TCRdb keeps in-frame clones, though not all of them. The profile shows tens of thousands of clones, approximately 78% of them singletons. Sequencing was carried out using peripheral blood. Receptors originate from a human donor in a cohort sampled during active COVID-19.

The chain recombines TRBV9 with TRBJ2-7, with D possibly TRBD2 on 5 matching bases. Trimming removed 4 bases at V and 0 bases at J, with 14 bases between. The germline V gene encodes CDR1 SGDLS and CDR2 YYNGEE. CDR3 length equals 15 residues. CDR3 bases: TGTGCCAGCAGCTTAGTAGCTGGGAGCTCCTACGAGCAGTACTTC. This translates into CASSLVAGSSYEQYF.

This chain joins TRBV28 and TRBJ1-2, with 7 positions matching TRBD1. Per the germline V gene, CDR1 is MDHEN and CDR2 is SYDVKM. V lost 3 bases and J lost 7; bases outside the gene matches: 5. This CDR3 comprises 13 residues. The CDR3 reads CASSFQSGGGYTF. The CDR3 region has the DNA TGTGCCAGCAGTTTTCAGTCAGGGGGTGGCTACACCTTC.

The V and J genes are TRBV25-1 and TRBJ2-7; TRBD1 matches at 9 bases. Germline V gene data show CDR1 as MGHDK and CDR2 as SYGVNS. The CDR3 length is 14 residues. The ends lost 3 bases at V and 2 bases at J; junction bases unmatched: 2. CDR3 amino acids: CASSERQGAYEQYF. Written as DNA, the CDR3 is TGTGCCAGCAGTGAGAGACAGGGGGCCTACGAGCAGTACTTC.

The CDR3 sequence: CASSPDRASNTGELFF. The CDR3 coding sequence is TGTGCCAGCAGTCCCGACAGGGCATCGAACACCGGGGAGCTGTTTTTT. The J gene is TRBJ2-2, the V gene TRBV28; 7 bases are a match to TRBD1. CDR1 is MDHEN, CDR2 SYDVKM, per germline. V shed 5 bases and J 0 bases; nucleotides not matched to a gene: 6. CDR3 length: 16 amino acids.

The genes are TRBV5-6 and TRBJ1-6, with no clear D. Germline lookup yields CDR1 SGHDT and CDR2 YYEEEE. This CDR3 comprises 12 residues. V was trimmed by 2 bases and J by 9 bases, leaving 6 bases between them. This chain's CDR3 is CASSFSGSPLHF. In DNA form, the CDR3 reads TGTGCCAGCAGCTTTAGCGGTTCACCCCTCCACTTT.

This clone was observed a handful of times. The chain combines TRBV28 with TRBJ1-2, with D perhaps TRBD1 (6 bases). Trimming removed 8 bases from V and 6 bases from J, with 19 bases in between. The germline V gene encodes CDR1 MDHEN and CDR2 SYDVKM. The length of the CDR3 is 14 residues. CDR3 protein: CASSNPGTNHGYTF. Written as DNA, the CDR3 is TGTGCCAGCTCTAACCCCGGGACAAATCATGGCTACACCTTC.

The V and J genes are TRBV2 and TRBJ1-5, with 12 bases aligning to TRBD1. The CDR3 has 15 amino acids. Trimming cost V 4 bases and J 5 bases; bases outside gene matches: 3. The germline V gene has CDR1 SNHLY and CDR2 FYNNEI. CDR3 DNA sequence: TGTGCCAGCAGTGGGGGACAGGGGGCATATCAGCCCCAGCATTTT. Its translation: CASSGGQGAYQPQHF.

The chain uses TRBV4-1 and TRBJ2-7; D uncertain. CDR3 length equals 13 residues. Trimming shortened V by 0 bases and J by 4 bases, and 7 bases separated the two germline ends. Germline V lookup: CDR1 MGHRA, CDR2 YSYEKL. CDR3 loop: CASSQELVYEQYF. CDR3 sequence (DNA): TGCGCCAGCAGCCAAGAGCTAGTTTACGAGCAGTACTTC.

The chain combines TRBV28 with TRBJ1-2; D possibly corresponds to TRBD1 (6 bases). The ends were cut back, 5 bases at V and 8 bases at J, with 15 bases in the middle. The CDR3 runs 13 residues. Germline lookup yields CDR1 MDHEN and CDR2 SYDVKM. The CDR3 loop reads CASSQQGPGGYTF. The CDR3 nucleotides are TGTGCCAGCAGTCAACAGGGCCCTGGCGGCTACACCTTC.

This chain joins TRBV24-1 and TRBJ2-1; 8 bases map to TRBD1. Germline V gene sequence: CDR1 KGHDR, CDR2 SFDVKD. The CDR3 runs 14 residues. The ends lost 4 bases at V and 3 bases at J; junction bases unmatched: 1. The CDR3 region is CATSEGTGYNEQFF. The CDR3 coding sequence is TGTGCCACCAGTGAAGGGACAGGCTACAATGAGCAGTTCTTC.

The chain couples TRBV7-2 to TRBJ2-7, with D possibly matching TRBD2 (5 bases). Germline V gives CDR1 SGHTA, CDR2 FQGNSA. Deletions cut 5 bases from V and 1 base from J, with 12 bases between. The CDR3 covers 14 residues. The chain's CDR3 is CASSPRGPSYEQYF. The CDR3 region has the DNA TGTGCCAGCAGCCCCCGCGGGCCATCCTACGAGCAGTACTTC.

The V gene is TRBV11-2, the J gene TRBJ2-7; 10 bases fit TRBD2. Germline V gene data show CDR1 as SGHAT and CDR2 as FQNNGV. The CDR3 extends over 15 amino acids. V lost 5 bases, J lost 6 bases, and 10 bases stayed unmatched. The CDR3 is CASSITSGGATEQYF. The CDR3 DNA reads TGTGCCAGCAGCATCACCAGCGGGGGGGCAACCGAGCAGTACTTC.